A selection of T cell receptor beta chains follows, all from one sample in a study of T cells after posttransplantation cyclophosphamide. Profiled with immunoSEQ multiplex PCR; TCRdb holds only in-frame clones, not every one. The table records roughly 21,000 clones, nearly 99% of them present only once. Specimen: naive CD8+ T cells sorted from PBMCs. The receptors here all came from a man aged 40-49 years in good health, CMV-negative, and a related stem cell transplant donor. CDR3s include the opening cysteine and the closing phenylalanine or tryptophan. Fields, in order: V gene, clone size, J gene, D gene, CDR3 protein, CDR3 DNA. The D gene is left open where the match is weak. Some rows have no size entry. The others give once, few or many, or a class for an expanded clone.

TRBV7-2	.	TRBJ2-7	.	CASSSAAWGEYEQYF	TGTGCCAGCAGCTCAGCGGCGTGGGGGGAATACGAGCAGTACTTC
TRBV2	.	TRBJ1-6	TRBD1	CAGGSGTGGSPLHF	TGTGCCGGCGGCTCCGGGACAGGGGGTTCACCCCTCCACTTT
TRBV5-5	.	TRBJ2-7	.	CATYGGSSYEQYF	TGTGCCACTTACGGGGGTAGCTCCTACGAGCAGTACTTC
TRBV2	.	TRBJ2-2	.	CASSEFSGLSNTGELFF	TGTGCCAGCAGTGAATTCAGCGGACTATCGAACACCGGGGAGCTGTTTTTT
TRBV6-5	.	TRBJ2-7	TRBD2	CASSLSGSGGYEQYF	TGTGCCAGCAGCCTCAGCGGGAGTGGAGGATACGAGCAGTACTTC
TRBV5-1	.	TRBJ2-7	TRBD2	CASSIGLAGTYEQYF	TGCGCCAGCAGCATTGGACTAGCGGGGACCTACGAGCAGTACTTC
TRBV27	.	TRBJ2-7	.	CASRRGSLTYEQYF	TGTGCCAGCCGAAGGGGGTCTCTCACATACGAGCAGTACTTC
TRBV29-1	.	TRBJ2-7	.	CSVRAGYSYEQYF	TGCAGCGTTAGGGCAGGGTACTCCTACGAGCAGTACTTC
TRBV29-1	.	TRBJ2-1	.	CSVEGALSSYNEQFF	TGCAGCGTTGAGGGGGCGTTGAGCTCCTACAATGAGCAGTTCTTC
TRBV29-1	.	TRBJ1-1	.	CSVAGTEAFF	TGCAGCGTTGCGGGAACTGAAGCTTTCTTT
TRBV28	.	TRBJ1-1	.	CASNSGYTEAFF	TGTGCCAGCAACTCCGGGTACACTGAAGCTTTCTTT
TRBV5-6	.	TRBJ1-5	.	CASSRTRGSNQPQHF	TGTGCCAGCAGCAGGACCCGGGGTAGCAATCAGCCCCAGCATTTT
TRBV5-4	few	TRBJ1-4	TRBD1	CASSFQGAWEKLFF	TGTGCCAGCAGCTTCCAGGGGGCATGGGAAAAACTGTTTTTT
TRBV14	.	TRBJ2-5	TRBD1	CASSRDRAGETQYF	TGTGCCAGCAGCCGGGACAGGGCCGGCGAGACCCAGTACTTC
TRBV27	.	TRBJ2-1	.	CASIPLTRGSYNEQFF	TGTGCCAGCATCCCACTCACTAGGGGGTCCTACAATGAGCAGTTCTTC
TRBV7-2	.	TRBJ2-3	.	CASSLYVRDTQYF	TGTGCCAGCAGCTTATATGTTCGGGATACGCAGTATTTT
TRBV2	.	TRBJ2-7	.	CASSEWGPTGEQYF	TGTGCCAGCAGTGAATGGGGGCCGACGGGCGAGCAGTACTTC
TRBV27	.	TRBJ1-5	.	CASSLSSGNQPQHF	TGTGCCAGCAGTTTGTCTTCAGGGAATCAGCCCCAGCATTTT
TRBV30	.	TRBJ1-5	.	CAWNDQAGQPQHF	TGTGCCTGGAACGATCAGGCTGGCCAGCCCCAGCATTTT
TRBV7-9	once	TRBJ2-1	TRBD2	CASSSGTTGSDEQFF	TGTGCCAGCAGCTCCGGGACTACGGGTAGCGATGAGCAGTTCTTC
TRBV6-5	.	TRBJ2-7	.	CASSPDYRGEQYF	TGTGCCAGCAGTCCGGACTACCGCGGGGAGCAGTACTTC
TRBV29-1	.	TRBJ2-7	TRBD2	CSVEVRGTSGSSYEQYF	TGCAGCGTTGAAGTTAGGGGGACTAGCGGGAGTTCCTACGAGCAGTACTTC
TRBV9	.	TRBJ2-3	TRBD2	CASSSGLAGITDTQYF	TGTGCCAGCAGCTCAGGACTAGCGGGGATCACAGATACGCAGTATTTT
TRBV15	.	TRBJ2-1	.	CATSRDRGEAREQFF	TGTGCCACCAGCAGAGATCGGGGAGAGGCCCGGGAGCAGTTCTTC
TRBV5-1	.	TRBJ1-5	TRBD1	CASSSGTGGNQPQHF	TGCGCCAGCAGCTCCGGGACAGGGGGCAATCAGCCCCAGCATTTT
TRBV15	.	TRBJ2-5	.	CATSRDEAETQYF	TGTGCCACCAGCAGAGATGAAGCAGAGACCCAGTACTTC